This T cell receptor (beta chain) came from a study of T-cell reconstitution after alpha-beta-depleted transplantation in children. Unique molecular identifiers were used in preparing the TCRbeta library. TCRdb processed the PCR reads anew with MiXCR; each CDR3 protein has one entry. The sample shows about 400,000 distinct CDR3 sequences, around 20% of them seen only once. This clonotype was found a few times. CDR1 is WSHSY and CDR2 is SAAADI in the germline V gene. V shed 6 bases, J shed 2 bases, and the junction held 6 bases outside the gene matches. CDR3 size: 14 residues. The rearrangement links TRBV10-2 to TRBJ2-7; 8 bases agree with TRBD2. The receptor's source is a human donor who donated a stem cell graft to a child with acute myeloid leukemia. The source material was PBMCs from the stem cell graft donor, sampled from the stem cell graft. CDR3: CASSLAGRAYEQYF. The CDR3 DNA is TGCGCCAGCAGCTTAGCGGGAAGGGCCTACGAGCAGTACTTC.